Given below is one T cell receptor (beta chain) in context. Antigen: not known. An even split of each subset's genomic DNA across several immunoSEQ plates was performed. The method was immunoSEQ multiplex PCR; TCRdb's version includes in-frame clones alone and lacks a portion of them. In the table there are about 1.9 million clones, just under 95% of which are singletons. CD45RO-negative, CCR7-selected cells formed the naive CD8 fraction, which excluded terminally differentiated effector memory CD45RA+ cells. This sample stems from a study of shared clonotypes between healthy human individuals. Across the study: The plates for each donor numbered three CD4 naive, three CD4 memory, two CD8 naive and one CD8 memory. The study, taken as a whole, reports: Generally, naive subsets (rather than memory subsets) showed larger estimated richness.

Trimming removed 0 bases at V and 4 bases at J, with 6 bases between. Germline CDR1 is SGHRS and CDR2 is YFSETQ. This CDR3 has 13 residues. Sequences were obtained from naive CD8+ T cells from PBMCs. This TCR was recovered from a man between 18 and 35 years old in good health. Some clones in this sample may be carry-over from other donors' samples. The J gene is TRBJ2-3, the V gene TRBV5-1; D remains unclear. The CDR3 spells CASSLGLPDTQYF. DNA of the CDR3: TGCGCCAGCAGCTTGGGTCTGCCAGATACGCAGTATTTT.